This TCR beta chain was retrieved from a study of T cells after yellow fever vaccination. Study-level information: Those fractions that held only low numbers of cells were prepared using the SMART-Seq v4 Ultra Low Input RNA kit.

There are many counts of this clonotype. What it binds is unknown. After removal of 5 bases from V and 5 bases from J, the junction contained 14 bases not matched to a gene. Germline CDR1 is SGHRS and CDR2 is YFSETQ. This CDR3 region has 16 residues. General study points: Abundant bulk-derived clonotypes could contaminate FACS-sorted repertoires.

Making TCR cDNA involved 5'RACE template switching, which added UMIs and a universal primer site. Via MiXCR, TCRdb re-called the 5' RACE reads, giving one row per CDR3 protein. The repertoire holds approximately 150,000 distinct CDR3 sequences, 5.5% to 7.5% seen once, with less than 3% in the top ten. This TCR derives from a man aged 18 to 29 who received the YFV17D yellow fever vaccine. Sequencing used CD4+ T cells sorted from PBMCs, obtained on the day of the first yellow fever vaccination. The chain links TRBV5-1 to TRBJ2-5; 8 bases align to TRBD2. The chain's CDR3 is CASSTFGAGAEETQYF. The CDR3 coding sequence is TGCGCCAGCAGTACGTTCGGAGCGGGGGCCGAGGAGACCCAGTACTTC. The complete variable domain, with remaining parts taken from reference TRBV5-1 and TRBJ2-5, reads KAGVTQTPRYLIKTRGQQVTLSCSPISGHRSVSWYQQTPGQGLQFLFEYFSETQRNKGNFPGRFSGRQFSNSRSEMNVSTLELGDSALYLCASSTFGAGAEETQYFGPGTRLLVL.